This passage covers 21 T cell receptor beta chains from one sample sequenced in a study of cytomegalovirus exposure and HLA in healthy donors. The PCR used 60 Vbeta and 13 Jbeta primers. Generated by immunoSEQ multiplex PCR, the TCRdb table keeps only in-frame clones and is missing some. The repertoire holds under 200,000 clones, with 75% as singletons. The sequencing input was PBMCs. These receptor sequences come from a woman in her 40s in good health and CMV-seropositive.

The rearrangement links TRBV27 to TRBJ2-2; 9 bases map to TRBD1. The germline V gene has CDR1 MNHEY and CDR2 SMNVEV (reference sequence). CDR3 length: 15 residues. The trim removed 6 bases at V and 3 bases at J, leaving 5 bases unmatched. Here the CDR3 DNA reads TGTGCCAGCAGAATTGACAGGGGGGACACCGGGGAGCTGTTTTTT. Its protein product is CASRIDRGDTGELFF.

The chain recombines TRBV7-2 with TRBJ2-1; D is undetermined. The CDR3 has 13 residues. Deletions cut 3 bases from V and 7 bases from J, with 10 bases between. CDR1 and CDR2 (germline): SGHTA, FQGNSA. CDR3 residues: CASSFATGNEQFF. The CDR3 DNA is TGTGCCAGCAGCTTCGCGACTGGGAATGAGCAGTTCTTC. The complete variable domain, with remaining parts taken from reference TRBV7-2 and TRBJ2-1, reads GAGVSQSPSNKVTEKGKDVELRCDPISGHTALYWYRQSLGQGLEFLIYFQGNSAPDKSGLPSDRFSAERTGGSVSTLTIQRTQQEDSAVYLCASSFATGNEQFFGPGTRLTVL.

Only one count was recorded for this clone. The chain uses TRBV21-1 and TRBJ1-2. TRBV21-1 is labeled a pseudogene. The CDR3 runs 13 residues. The chain's CDR3 is CAGRGGRTYGYTF. The CDR3 nucleotides are TGTGCCGGGAGGGGGGGCCGGACCTATGGCTACACCTTC.

In its sample, this clone was seen once. The CDR3 bases are TGTGCCAGCAGTGAATTGGCGGGGGCCCATGGTCAGCCCCAGCATTTT. Its protein is CASSELAGAHGQPQHF. The chain employs TRBV2 and TRBJ1-5, with D maybe TRBD1 (6 bases). The CDR3 is 16 amino acids. CDR1 is SNHLY, CDR2 FYNNEI, per germline. V was pared by 2 bases and J by 6 bases, with 17 bases between.

This clone was detected a few times. The chain recombines TRBV2 with TRBJ2-5; D is perhaps TRBD2 (6 bases). The DNA end favors TRBJ2-7, so the J call may be wrong. From germline, CDR1 is SNHLY and CDR2 FYNNEI. This CDR3 spans 12 amino acids. The chain's CDR3 is CASSLTSYEQYF. CDR3 DNA: TGTGCCAGCAGTCTGACTAGCTACGAGCAGTACTTC.

This clone was recorded only once. V usage is TRBV28 and J usage is TRBJ2-1, with 15 bases aligning to TRBD2. The CDR3 length is 16 residues. V shed 5 bases and J 8 bases; nucleotides not matched to a gene: 7. Germline V CDR1 and CDR2: MDHEN, SYDVKM. The CDR3 DNA sequence: TGTGCCAGCAGTCAGGGACTAGCGGGAGGTTTCGATGAGCAGTTCTTC. Its translation: CASSQGLAGGFDEQFF.

V is TRBV2 and J is TRBJ2-3; the match to TRBD1 covers 9 bases. This CDR3 region has 16 residues. J was trimmed by 8 bases and V by 5 bases; bases with no gene match: 14. The germline CDR1 and CDR2 sequences are SNHLY and FYNNEI. The CDR3 loop is CASSPQGALYTGTQYF. For the CDR3, the DNA is TGTGCCAGCAGTCCACAGGGGGCCCTTTATACGGGTACGCAGTATTTT.

V usage is TRBV9 and J usage is TRBJ2-3; 11 positions agree with TRBD2. Germline CDR1 and CDR2: SGDLS and YYNGEE. The CDR3 consists of 13 residues. V was pared by 4 bases and J by 14 bases, with 9 bases of the junction left unmatched. The CDR3 here is CASSTQTSGNVYF. The CDR3 nucleotides are TGTGCCAGCAGCACCCAGACTAGCGGGAATGTGTATTTT.

The V call is TRBV11-3, the J call TRBJ2-3; no definite D call. The CDR3 extends over 12 amino acids. Germline V gene sequence: CDR1 SGHNT, CDR2 YENEEA. The V and J ends lost 1 base and 6 bases respectively, with 5 bases between them. The CDR3 nucleotides are TGTGCCAGCAGCTTAGTATCCGATACGCAGTATTTT. It yields the protein CASSLVSDTQYF.

The rearrangement links TRBV7-2 to TRBJ2-1; TRBD1 matches 8 bases. The CDR3 length is 15 residues. With 6 bases clipped from V and 0 bases from J, the junction kept 4 bases outside the gene matches. Germline-derived CDR1 and CDR2 are SGHTA and FQGNSA. Here the CDR3 DNA reads TGTGCCAGCAGACGACAGGGGAGCTCCTACAATGAGCAGTTCTTC. This encodes CASRRQGSSYNEQFF.

This rearrangement joins TRBV2 to TRBJ1-3, with unresolved D. The V end was cut by 3 bases, the J end by 2 bases, with 14 bases between. The CDR3 length is 16 residues. Germline lookup yields CDR1 SNHLY and CDR2 FYNNEI. The CDR3 spells CASSDRLGGTGNTIYF. CDR3 in DNA: TGTGCCAGCAGTGATAGGTTGGGAGGGACTGGAAACACCATATATTTT.

The genes are TRBV2 and TRBJ2-3, with a tentative D call TRBD2 (5 bases). The germline V and J ends were trimmed by 7 bases and 3 bases, with 11 bases remaining between them. The CDR3 covers 13 residues. CDR1 SNHLY and CDR2 FYNNEI come from the germline V gene. CDR3 sequence (DNA): TGTGCCAGCATGGTGGGGAGAACAGATACGCAGTATTTT. It encodes CASMVGRTDTQYF.

In its sample, this clone was seen a few times. The CDR3 loop reads CASSIRLAGETEFF. In nucleotides, the CDR3 is TGTGCCAGTAGTATACGACTAGCGGGAGAGACAGAGTTCTTC. This chain connects TRBV19 to TRBJ2-1, with 12 bases aligning to TRBD2. The germline V gene encodes CDR1 LNHDA and CDR2 SQIVND (reference sequence). Trimming took 2 bases from V and 14 from J; bases not matched to a gene: 7. The CDR3 totals 14 residues.

The V call is TRBV7-9, the J call TRBJ2-2; D is possibly TRBD2 (7 bases). Germline V lookup: CDR1 SEHNR, CDR2 FQNEAQ (reference sequence). The CDR3 is 15 residues long. The V and J ends lost 5 bases and 2 bases respectively, with 12 bases between them. The CDR3 is CASSRAGANTGELFF. The CDR3 DNA follows: TGTGCCAGCAGCCGTGCGGGGGCTAACACCGGGGAGCTGTTTTTT.

Only a few counts were recorded for this clone. V gene TRBV19 combines with J gene TRBJ1-1, with no clear D. The CDR3 is 13 residues long. Between the trimmed V and J ends, which lost 7 bases and 0 bases, there was a span of 9 bases. Germline CDR1 is LNHDA and CDR2 is SQIVND (reference sequence). The CDR3 loop is CASTLGMNTEAFF. CDR3 bases: TGTGCCAGTACGTTGGGCATGAACACTGAAGCTTTCTTT.

The chain has TRBV18 and TRBJ1-1; 7 bases line up with TRBD1. The CDR3 consists of 15 residues. The ends lost 3 bases at V and 4 bases at J; junction bases unmatched: 8. Germline V CDR1 and CDR2: KGHSH, LQKENI. CDR3 amino acids: CASSPDRVWGTEAFF. The CDR3 DNA reads TGTGCCAGCTCACCCGACAGGGTTTGGGGCACTGAAGCTTTCTTT.

The J gene is TRBJ2-7, the V gene TRBV30; 9 nucleotides match TRBD1. Germline CDR1 and CDR2: GTSNPN and SVGIG (reference sequence). The CDR3 spans 15 residues. V shed 5 bases and J 4 bases; nucleotides not matched to a gene: 12. In nucleotides, the CDR3 is TGTGCCTGGGCCCCCAGGACAGGGGTAGGATACGAGCAGTACTTC. Translation gives CAWAPRTGVGYEQYF.

The CDR3 region is CASSLNRVAGNTIYF. The CDR3, as DNA: TGTGCCAGCAGTTTAAACCGAGTCGCTGGAAACACCATATATTTT. This sequence joins TRBV28 and TRBJ1-3, with D unresolved. The CDR3 has 15 amino acids. V lost 2 bases to trimming and J lost 2 bases, with 10 bases between them. CDR1 is MDHEN and CDR2 is SYDVKM in the germline V gene.

This clone is a singleton in its sample. The J gene is TRBJ1-2, the V gene TRBV4-1; D is undetermined. This CDR3 has 12 amino acids. Germline-derived CDR1 and CDR2 are MGHRA and YSYEKL. V lost 0 bases, J lost 8 bases, and 7 bases lay in between. The CDR3 DNA is TGCGCCAGCAGCCAAGACTACAGCGGCTACACCTTC. Translating gives CASSQDYSGYTF.

This clone was detected only a few times. Germline and junction disagree at one end, which may indicate a read error. V is TRBV5-6 and J is TRBJ2-1, with a weak D call TRBD1 (6 bases). The CDR3 consists of 16 residues. Per the germline V gene, CDR1 is SGHDT and CDR2 is YYEEEE. CDR3 DNA sequence: TGTGCCAGCAGTTTGGACCAGGGGCGAACCTACAATGAGCAGTTCTTC. Translating gives CASSLDQGRTYNEQFF.

Here the CDR3 DNA reads TGTGCCCGGTGGGACAGAGCCTACGAGCAGTACTTC. Its translation is CARWDRAYEQYF. The J gene is TRBJ2-7, the V gene TRBV7-6; 7 bases are shared with TRBD1. In germline, CDR1 is SGHVS, CDR2 FNYEAQ. Losses at the gene ends were 11 bases for V and 2 bases for J; bases not matched to a gene: 6. CDR3 size: 12 residues.